This paragraph covers one TCR beta chain sequence. CD4+ cell separation produced CD45RA+ naive and CD45RA-negative memory subsets. These data originate in a study of shared clonotypes between healthy human individuals. The length of the CDR3 is 15 residues. J gave up 10 bases and V 5 bases, and 11 bases lay outside the gene matches. Germline values: CDR1 SGHTA, CDR2 FQGNSA. The table came from immunoSEQ multiplex PCR; TCRdb's copy has only in-frame clones and leaves some out. The repertoire holds 2 million to 2.5 million clones, with approximately 93% as singletons. The chain employs TRBV7-2 and TRBJ2-1; TRBD2 aligns across 10 bases. What was sequenced was naive CD4+ T cells from PBMCs. Documented subset: CD45RA+ positively selected. The TCR comes from a man in his late teens or twenties in good health. Some clones in this sample may be carry-over from other donors' samples. The DNA for the CDR3 is TGTGCCAGCAGCGGGGGGCTAGCGGGAGCTCGGGAGCAGTTCTTC. Protein sequence: CASSGGLAGAREQFF.